Listed below are T cell receptor beta chains from one sample, sequenced in a study of T cell responses to AZD1222 COVID-19 vaccine. The method was immunoSEQ multiplex PCR; TCRdb's version includes in-frame clones alone and lacks a portion of them. Among about 190,000 clones listed, over 70% were seen once. Sequencing used peripheral blood, obtained on day 0 of MenACWY control vaccination. The receptors stem from an adult in good health. Each CDR3 is given with its conserved first and last residue. Fields, in order: V gene, J gene, clone size, D gene, CDR3 DNA, CDR3 protein. A D gene is named only where the DNA matches it firmly. Rows may omit the clone size; those that give it use once, few, many or a size class.

>TRBV24-1|TRBJ2-7|NA|NA
TGTGCCACCAGTGGGGGTCTCACCTACGAGCAGTACTTC
CATSGGLTYEQYF
>TRBV7-9|TRBJ2-5|few|NA
TGTGCCAGCAGCTTATGGCAGGGCGATCTAGAGACCCAGTACTTC
CASSLWQGDLETQYF
>TRBV6-5|TRBJ2-1|NA|NA
TGTGCCAGCGGAGAGGGGGTCAATGAGCAGTTCTTC
CASGEGVNEQFF
>TRBV7-9|TRBJ1-2|few|NA
TGTGCCAGCAGCTCTCGGAGCTATGGCTACACCTTC
CASSSRSYGYTF
>TRBV9|TRBJ2-3|NA|TRBD2
TGTGCCAGCAGCGCCGGGACTAGCGATACGCAGTATTTT
CASSAGTSDTQYF
>TRBV7-2|TRBJ1-5|NA|NA
TGTGCCAGCAGCTTACAAGCGAATCAGCCCCAGCATTTT
CASSLQANQPQHF
>TRBV4-1|TRBJ1-1|NA|NA
TGCGCCAGCAGCCAGTCACAGGGGAACACTGAAGCTTTCTTT
CASSQSQGNTEAFF
>TRBV28|TRBJ2-2|NA|NA
TGTGCCAGCAGCTTCCCAACCGGGACAACGAACACCGGGGAGCTGTTTTTT
CASSFPTGTTNTGELFF
>TRBV5-4|TRBJ1-3|few|NA
TGTGCCAGCAGCTCCGGCGGGGGCACCATATATTTT
CASSSGGGTIYF
>TRBV3-1/TRBV3-2|TRBJ1-3|NA|NA
TGTGCCAGCAGCCAAGAACCACAGCTAGGAAACACCATATATTTT
CASSQEPQLGNTIYF
>TRBV9|TRBJ2-6|NA|NA
TGTGCCGCAAACGGGGCGATAACCCTCTCTGGGGCCAACGTCCTGACTTTC
CAANGAITLSGANVLTF
>TRBV27|TRBJ1-2|NA|TRBD1
TGTGCCAGCAGTCTAACAGGGGGAAGTGGCTACACCTTC
CASSLTGGSGYTF
>TRBV14|TRBJ2-7|NA|TRBD1
TGTGCCAGCAGTAAACGGACAGGCTCCTACGAGCAGTACTTC
CASSKRTGSYEQYF
>TRBV30|TRBJ1-5|NA|NA
TGTGCCTGGAGTGTAAGTAGCAATCAGCCCCAGCATTTT
CAWSVSSNQPQHF
>TRBV28|TRBJ1-4|NA|TRBD1
TGTGCCAGCAGTAAAGACAGGGGTCGGGAAAAACTGTTTTTT
CASSKDRGREKLFF
>TRBV4-3|TRBJ1-2|NA|NA
TGCGCCAGCACATCAGGAACTAACTATGGCTACACCTTC
CASTSGTNYGYTF
>TRBV5-4|TRBJ2-1|NA|TRBD2
TGTGCCAGCCGAGGCGGGGGGACCTACAATGAGCAGTTCTTC
CASRGGGTYNEQFF
>TRBV28|TRBJ2-3|NA|NA
TGTGCCAGCAGTTCCGGGGGGCGCAGGACAGATACGCAGTATTTT
CASSSGGRRTDTQYF
>TRBV20-1|TRBJ2-7|NA|NA
TGCAGCCCCCATAGCTACGAGCAGTACTTC
CSPHSYEQYF
>TRBV3-1/TRBV3-2|TRBJ1-1|once|NA
TGTGCCAGCAGCCCAGCAGCGGGCACTGAAGCTTTCTTT
CASSPAAGTEAFF
>TRBV27|TRBJ1-2|NA|TRBD1
TGTGCCAGCAGTTTATCGAGGGACAGGACTAACTATGGCTACACCTTC
CASSLSRDRTNYGYTF
>TRBV6-2/TRBV6-3|TRBJ2-3|NA|TRBD2
TGTGCCAGCAGTTACTCGAGCACTCCGGGACTAGCGGCACCTAGCACAGATACGCAGTATTTT
CASSYSSTPGLAAPSTDTQYF
>TRBV5-1|TRBJ2-1|NA|TRBD2
TGCGCCAGCAGCTTGGGTACTAGCGGGGGGACGCTGTACAATGAGCAGTTCTTC
CASSLGTSGGTLYNEQFF
>TRBV6-1|TRBJ1-6|few|NA
TGTGCCAGCAGTGAGCAGGCCCAACAGGGATATTCACCCCTCCACTTT
CASSEQAQQGYSPLHF
>TRBV4-2|TRBJ2-7|NA|TRBD1
TGTGCCAGCAGCCAGGCCGGGACAGTCTCCTACGAGCAGTACTTC
CASSQAGTVSYEQYF